Each of the 13 T cell receptor beta chains below was sequenced from the same sample in a study of blood T cell repertoires in COVID-19. Sequencing was performed with immunoSEQ multiplex PCR; in TCRdb, only in-frame clones are kept and a portion is missing. The sample lists 97,000 or so clones; about nine tenths were seen once. The sample taken for sequencing was peripheral blood. These receptors originate from a woman aged 45 to 65 with COVID-19, enrolled during active disease.

This chain joins TRBV6-1 and TRBJ1-4, with 8 bases identical to TRBD1. Germline V CDR1 and CDR2: MNHNS, SASEGT. The CDR3 contains 13 residues. V dropped 1 base and J dropped 11; count of bases not matched to a gene: 3. CDR3 DNA sequence: TGTGCCAGCAGTGAAGTGGACAGGGACAAACTGTTTTTT. This codes for CASSEVDRDKLFF.

The V and J genes are TRBV11-3 and TRBJ1-3; 7 positions agree with TRBD1. Germline CDR1 is SGHNT and CDR2 is YENEEA. J lost 0 bases, V lost 5 bases, and 1 base had no gene match. CDR3 length equals 14 residues. The CDR3 DNA reads as TGTGCCAGCAGCCCAGGGGGCTCTGGAAACACCATATATTTT. The encoded protein is CASSPGGSGNTIYF.

The chain employs TRBV27 and TRBJ2-2; D gene uncertain. Trimming took 5 bases from V and 5 from J, leaving 6 bases between them. This CDR3 contains 12 residues. CDR1 is MNHEY and CDR2 is SMNVEV in the germline V gene (reference sequence). DNA of the CDR3: TGTGCCAGCAGTCTACGTACCGGGGAGCTGTTTTTT. Amino acids: CASSLRTGELFF.

The chain recombines TRBV6-5 with TRBJ1-1, with TRBD1 matching over 9 bases. Germline CDR1 reads MNHEY; CDR2 reads SVGAGI. The CDR3 extends over 15 amino acids. V shed 10 bases and J 1 base; nucleotides not matched to a gene: 10. The CDR3 DNA reads TGTGCCACCAACATACTACAGGGGGCGAACACTGAAGCTTTCTTT. It is translated as CATNILQGANTEAFF.

This chain connects TRBV28 to TRBJ2-3; TRBD1 matches at 7 bases. Germline CDR1 is MDHEN and CDR2 is SYDVKM. V was pared by 3 bases and J by 5 bases, with 14 bases of the junction left unmatched. This CDR3 comprises 17 residues. The CDR3 region is CASSLGSRTGEKDTQYF. The CDR3, as DNA: TGTGCCAGCAGTTTGGGGAGTAGGACAGGTGAAAAAGATACGCAGTATTTT.

The CDR3 coding sequence is TGTGCCAGCAGCCTCTATCACTCCAGGGGCCGGAGTGAATCTGGGGCCAACGTCCTGACTTTC. This codes for CASSLYHSRGRSESGANVLTF. The rearrangement uses TRBV6-6 and TRBJ2-6; perhaps TRBD1 as D (6 bases). V was shortened by 6 bases and J by 1 base, with 28 bases between the two germline ends. The CDR3 sequence is 21 residues long. CDR1 MNHNY and CDR2 SVGAGI come from the germline V gene (reference sequence).

V is TRBV11-2 and J is TRBJ1-2; tentative D call: TRBD1 (6 bases). There are 15 residues in the CDR3. Trimming left V 1 base short and J 0 bases short, with 9 bases between. Germline V gene lookup returns CDR1 SGHAT and CDR2 FQNNGV. The CDR3 bases are TGTGCCAGCAGCTTAGTACAGGGATCTAACTATGGCTACACCTTC. This translates into CASSLVQGSNYGYTF.

The CDR3: CASSADRVGTEAFF. DNA of the CDR3: TGTGCCAGCAGCGCGGACAGGGTAGGAACTGAAGCTTTCTTT. The V call is TRBV7-6, the J call TRBJ1-1; 8 bases align to TRBD1. The CDR3 sequence is 14 residues long. CDR1 and CDR2 (germline): SGHVS, FNYEAQ. The trim removed 5 bases at V and 5 bases at J, leaving 7 bases unmatched.

This chain connects TRBV6-2 or TRBV6-3 to TRBJ2-7, with TRBD2 matching 11 bases. This CDR3 contains 15 residues. From germline, CDR1 is MNHEY and CDR2 SVGEGT. Losses at the gene ends were 5 bases for V and 4 bases for J; bases not matched to a gene: 7. The CDR3 region has the DNA TGTGCCAGCAGTCTTAGCGGGGGGGCCGTTTACGAGCAGTACTTC. Encoded protein: CASSLSGGAVYEQYF.

The CDR3 DNA reads as TGTGCCAGCAGGGGGGTCCAGCGGGACACTGAAGCTTTCTTT. Amino acids: CASRGVQRDTEAFF. The chain uses TRBV2 and TRBJ1-1, with D possibly TRBD1 on 5 matching bases. Trimming left V 6 bases short and J 3 bases short, with 14 bases between. The CDR3 loop spans 14 amino acids. The germline V gene has CDR1 SNHLY and CDR2 FYNNEI.

The chain couples TRBV3-1 (or the pseudogene TRBV3-2) to TRBJ1-2; 12 positions match TRBD1. The V gene's germline CDR1 is LGHDT and CDR2 YNNKEL (reference sequence). Losses at the gene ends were 9 bases for V and 4 bases for J; bases not matched to a gene: 12. The CDR3 length is 16 residues. The CDR3 loop reads CASHSGTGGTGYGYTF. CDR3 nucleotide sequence: TGTGCCAGTCATAGTGGGACAGGGGGCACGGGCTATGGCTACACCTTC.

This chain joins TRBV11-2 and TRBJ2-7; the D is unclear. Per germline, CDR1 SGHAT and CDR2 FQNNGV. The V end was cut by 0 bases, the J end by 2 bases, with 8 bases between. The CDR3 covers 14 residues. The CDR3 protein is CASSLDEAPYEQYV. CDR3 nucleotide sequence: TGTGCCAGCAGCTTAGATGAGGCCCCCTACGAGCAGTACGTC.

This chain uses TRBV6-4 with TRBJ2-7; 7 bases line up with TRBD2. Per the germline V gene, CDR1 is MRHNA and CDR2 is SNTAGT. Trimming removed 7 bases from V and 6 bases from J; junction bases left unmatched: 12. The CDR3 extends over 14 amino acids. CDR3 nucleotides: TGTGCCAGCACCTTAGCGGGCCACCCCTGCGAGCAGTACTTC. Amino acid sequence: CASTLAGHPCEQYF.